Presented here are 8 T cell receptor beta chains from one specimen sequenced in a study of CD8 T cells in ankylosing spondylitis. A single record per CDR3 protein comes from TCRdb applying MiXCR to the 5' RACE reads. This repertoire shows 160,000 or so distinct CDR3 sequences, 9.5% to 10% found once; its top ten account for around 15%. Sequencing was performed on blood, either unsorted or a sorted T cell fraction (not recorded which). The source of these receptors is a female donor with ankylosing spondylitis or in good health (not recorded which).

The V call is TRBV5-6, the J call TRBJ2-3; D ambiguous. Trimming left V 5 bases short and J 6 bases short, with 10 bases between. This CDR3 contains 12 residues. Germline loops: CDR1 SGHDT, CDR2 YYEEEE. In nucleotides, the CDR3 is TGTGCCAGCAGGATGTATTCCGATACGCAGTATTTT. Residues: CASRMYSDTQYF.

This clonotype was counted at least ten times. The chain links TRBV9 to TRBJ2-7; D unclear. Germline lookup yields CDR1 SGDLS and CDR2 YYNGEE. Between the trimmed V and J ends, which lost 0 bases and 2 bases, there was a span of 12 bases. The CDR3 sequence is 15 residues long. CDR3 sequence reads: CASSVVLSRPYEQYF. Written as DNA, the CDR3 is TGTGCCAGCAGCGTAGTGCTTAGCCGACCCTACGAGCAGTACTTC. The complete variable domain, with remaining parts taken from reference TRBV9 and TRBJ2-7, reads DSGVTQTPKHLITATGQRVTLRCSPRSGDLSVYWYQQSLDQGLQFLIQYYNGEERAKGNILERFSAQQFPDLHSELNLSSLELGDSALYFCASSVVLSRPYEQYFGPGTRLTVT.

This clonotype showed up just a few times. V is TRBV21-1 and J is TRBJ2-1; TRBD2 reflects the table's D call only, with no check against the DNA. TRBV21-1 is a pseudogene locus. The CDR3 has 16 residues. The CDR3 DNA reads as TGTGCCAGCAGCAAACAAGAGGGACCGCCCTACAATGAGCAGTTCTTC. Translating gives CASSKQEGPPYNEQFF.

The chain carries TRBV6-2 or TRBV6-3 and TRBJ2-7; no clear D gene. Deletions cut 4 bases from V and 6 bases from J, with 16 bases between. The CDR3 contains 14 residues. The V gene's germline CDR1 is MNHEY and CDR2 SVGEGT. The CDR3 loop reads CASSSWTDLSEQYF. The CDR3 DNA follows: TGTGCCAGCAGTTCCTGGACGGACCTCAGCGAGCAGTACTTC.

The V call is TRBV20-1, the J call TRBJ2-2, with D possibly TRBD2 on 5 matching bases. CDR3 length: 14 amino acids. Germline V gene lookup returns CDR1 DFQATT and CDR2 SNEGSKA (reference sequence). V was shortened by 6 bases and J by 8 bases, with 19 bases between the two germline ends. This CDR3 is CSAALSGEGGELFF. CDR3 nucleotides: TGCAGTGCCGCCCTGAGCGGAGAAGGGGGGGAGCTGTTTTTT.

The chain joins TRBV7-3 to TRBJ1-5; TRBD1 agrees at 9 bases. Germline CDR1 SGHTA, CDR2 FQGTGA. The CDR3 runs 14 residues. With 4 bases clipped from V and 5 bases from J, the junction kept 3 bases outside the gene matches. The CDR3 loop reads CASSSTGGDQPQHF. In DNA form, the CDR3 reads TGTGCCAGCAGCTCTACAGGGGGCGATCAGCCCCAGCATTTT. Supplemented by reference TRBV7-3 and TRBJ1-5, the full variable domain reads GAGVSQTPSNKVTEKGKYVELRCDPISGHTALYWYRQSLGQGPEFLIYFQGTGAADDSGLPNDRFFAVRPEGSVSTLKIQRTERGDSAVYLCASSSTGGDQPQHFGDGTRLSIL.

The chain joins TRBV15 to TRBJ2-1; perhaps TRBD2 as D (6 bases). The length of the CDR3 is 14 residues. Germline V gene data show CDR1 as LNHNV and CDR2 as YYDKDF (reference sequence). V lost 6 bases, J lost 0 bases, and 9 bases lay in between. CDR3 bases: TGTGCCACCAGGGACGGGAGCTCCTACAATGAGCAGTTCTTC. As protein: CATRDGSSYNEQFF.

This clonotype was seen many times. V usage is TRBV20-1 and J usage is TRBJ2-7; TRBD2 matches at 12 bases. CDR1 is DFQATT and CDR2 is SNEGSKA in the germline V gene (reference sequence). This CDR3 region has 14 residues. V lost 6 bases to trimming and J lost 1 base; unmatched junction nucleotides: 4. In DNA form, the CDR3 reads TGCAGTGCGGTACTAGCGGGAGGATCCTACGAGCAGTACTTC. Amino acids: CSAVLAGGSYEQYF.